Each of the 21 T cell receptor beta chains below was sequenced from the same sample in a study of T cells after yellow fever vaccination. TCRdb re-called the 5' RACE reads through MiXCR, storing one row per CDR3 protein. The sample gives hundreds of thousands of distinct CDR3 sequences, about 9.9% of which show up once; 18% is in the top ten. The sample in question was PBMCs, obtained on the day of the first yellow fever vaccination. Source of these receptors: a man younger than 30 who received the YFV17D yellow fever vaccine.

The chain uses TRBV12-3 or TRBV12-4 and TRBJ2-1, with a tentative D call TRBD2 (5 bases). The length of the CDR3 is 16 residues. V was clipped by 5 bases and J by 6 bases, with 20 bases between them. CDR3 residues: CASSPGLPSTRNEQFF. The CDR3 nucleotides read TGTGCCAGCAGTCCTGGACTTCCGTCCACCCGCAATGAGCAGTTCTTC.

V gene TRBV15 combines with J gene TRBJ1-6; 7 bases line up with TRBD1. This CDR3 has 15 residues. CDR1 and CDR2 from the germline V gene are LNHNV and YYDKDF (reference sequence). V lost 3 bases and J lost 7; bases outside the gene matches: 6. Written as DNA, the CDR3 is TGTGCCACCAGCAGCTCCCCGGGACAGAATTCACCCCTCCACTTT. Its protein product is CATSSSPGQNSPLHF. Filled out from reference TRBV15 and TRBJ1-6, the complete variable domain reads DAMVIQNPRYQVTQFGKPVTLSCSQTLNHNVMYWYQQKSSQAPKLLFHYYDKDFNNEADTPDNFQSRRPNTSFCFLDIRSPGLGDTAMYLCATSSSPGQNSPLHFGNGTRLTVT.

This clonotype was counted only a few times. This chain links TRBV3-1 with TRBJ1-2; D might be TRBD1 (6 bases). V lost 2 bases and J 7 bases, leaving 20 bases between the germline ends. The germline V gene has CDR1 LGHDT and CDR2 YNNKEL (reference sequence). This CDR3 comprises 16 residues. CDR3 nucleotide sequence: TGTGCCAGCAGCCAATCGTTTGCTTGGGGGCTCCGTGGCTACACCTTC. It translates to CASSQSFAWGLRGYTF.

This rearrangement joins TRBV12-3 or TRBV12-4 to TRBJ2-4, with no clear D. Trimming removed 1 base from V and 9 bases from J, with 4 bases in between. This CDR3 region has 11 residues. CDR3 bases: TGTGCCAGCAGTTTAGGATCCATTCAGTACTTC. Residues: CASSLGSIQYF.

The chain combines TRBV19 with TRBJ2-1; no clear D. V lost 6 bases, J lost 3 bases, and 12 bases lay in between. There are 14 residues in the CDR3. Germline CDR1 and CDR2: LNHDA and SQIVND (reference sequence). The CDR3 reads CASRPRQIYNEQFF. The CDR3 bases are TGTGCCAGTAGGCCGAGGCAGATCTACAATGAGCAGTTCTTC.

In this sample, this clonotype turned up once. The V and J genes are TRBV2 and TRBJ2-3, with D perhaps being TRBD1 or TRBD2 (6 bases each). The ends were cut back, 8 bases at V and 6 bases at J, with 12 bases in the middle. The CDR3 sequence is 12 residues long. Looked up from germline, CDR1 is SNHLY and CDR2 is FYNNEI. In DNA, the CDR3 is TGTGCCAGCCGACTAGGGGGGGATACGCAGTATTTT. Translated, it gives CASRLGGDTQYF.

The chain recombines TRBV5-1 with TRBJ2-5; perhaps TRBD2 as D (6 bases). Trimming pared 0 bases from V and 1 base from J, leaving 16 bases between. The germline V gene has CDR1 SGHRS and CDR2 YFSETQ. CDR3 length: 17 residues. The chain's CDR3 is CASSLDRPGSGQETQYF. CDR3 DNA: TGCGCCAGCAGCTTGGACCGACCCGGGAGCGGCCAAGAGACCCAGTACTTC.

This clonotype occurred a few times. CDR3 sequence: CASSLALDRLPMNTEAFF. CDR3 coding DNA: TGCGCCAGCAGCTTGGCGCTCGACAGACTACCCATGAACACTGAAGCTTTCTTT. The genes are TRBV5-1 and TRBJ1-1; D possibly corresponds to TRBD1 (5 bases). The CDR3 runs 18 residues. V was trimmed by 0 bases and J by 0 bases, leaving 18 bases between them. The germline V gene has CDR1 SGHRS and CDR2 YFSETQ.

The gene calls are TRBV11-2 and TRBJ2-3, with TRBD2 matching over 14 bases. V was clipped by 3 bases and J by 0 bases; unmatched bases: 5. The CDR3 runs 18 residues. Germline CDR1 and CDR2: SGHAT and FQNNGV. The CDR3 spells CASSFDRLAGGSTDTQYF. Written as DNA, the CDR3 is TGTGCCAGCAGCTTCGACCGACTAGCGGGGGGGAGCACAGATACGCAGTATTTT.

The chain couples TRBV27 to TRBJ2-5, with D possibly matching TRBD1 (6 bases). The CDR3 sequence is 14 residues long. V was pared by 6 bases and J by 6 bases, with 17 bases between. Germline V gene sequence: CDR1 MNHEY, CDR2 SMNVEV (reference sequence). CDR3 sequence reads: CASRAPRGSQTQYF. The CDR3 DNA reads TGTGCCAGCAGAGCACCCAGGGGTTCTCAGACCCAGTACTTC.

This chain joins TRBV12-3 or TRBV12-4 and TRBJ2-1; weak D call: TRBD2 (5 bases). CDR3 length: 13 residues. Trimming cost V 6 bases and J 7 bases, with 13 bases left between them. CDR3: CASRDNRGNEQFF. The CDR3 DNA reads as TGTGCCAGCAGAGACAACCGGGGAAATGAGCAGTTCTTC.

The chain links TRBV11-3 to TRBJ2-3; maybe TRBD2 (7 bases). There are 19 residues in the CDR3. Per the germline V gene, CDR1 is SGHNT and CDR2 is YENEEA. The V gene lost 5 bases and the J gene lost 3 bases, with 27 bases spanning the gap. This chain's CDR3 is CASSREGRGGTPATDTQYF. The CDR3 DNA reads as TGTGCCAGCAGCCGAGAGGGGAGGGGGGGCACCCCAGCGACAGATACGCAGTATTTT.

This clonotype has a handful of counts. CDR3 amino acids: CASSYTGGDNQPQHF. The CDR3 nucleotides are TGTGCCAGCAGTTACACAGGGGGGGACAATCAGCCCCAGCATTTT. The chain is built from TRBV6-2 or TRBV6-3 and TRBJ1-5; 8 bases map to TRBD1. There are 15 residues in the CDR3. With 2 bases clipped from V and 3 bases from J, the junction kept 3 bases outside the gene matches. Germline-derived CDR1 and CDR2 are MNHEY and SVGEGT.

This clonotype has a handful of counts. DNA of the CDR3: TGCGCCAGCAGCTTGCCGGACAGGGGGCATGGAAACACCATATATTTT. Translated: CASSLPDRGHGNTIYF. The chain joins TRBV5-1 to TRBJ1-3, with 11 bases aligning to TRBD1. In germline, CDR1 is SGHRS, CDR2 YFSETQ. V gave up 1 base and J gave up 3 bases; unmatched junction bases: 3. The CDR3 is made up of 16 amino acids. The variable domain in full, with the rest retrieved from reference TRBV5-1 and TRBJ1-3, is KAGVTQTPRYLIKTRGQQVTLSCSPISGHRSVSWYQQTPGQGLQFLFEYFSETQRNKGNFPGRFSGRQFSNSRSEMNVSTLELGDSALYLCASSLPDRGHGNTIYFGEGSWLTVV.

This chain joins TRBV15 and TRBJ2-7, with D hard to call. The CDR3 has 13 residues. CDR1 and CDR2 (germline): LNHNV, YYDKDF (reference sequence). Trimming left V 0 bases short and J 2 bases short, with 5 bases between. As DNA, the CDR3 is TGTGCCACCAGCAGAGACAAGACCTACGAGCAGTACGTC. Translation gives CATSRDKTYEQYV.

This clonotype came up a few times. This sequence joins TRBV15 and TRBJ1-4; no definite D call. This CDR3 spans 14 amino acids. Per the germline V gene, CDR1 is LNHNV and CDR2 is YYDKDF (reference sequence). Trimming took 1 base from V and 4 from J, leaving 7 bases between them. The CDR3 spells CATSRVPDNEKLFF. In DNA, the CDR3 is TGTGCCACCAGCAGAGTACCAGATAATGAAAAACTGTTTTTT.

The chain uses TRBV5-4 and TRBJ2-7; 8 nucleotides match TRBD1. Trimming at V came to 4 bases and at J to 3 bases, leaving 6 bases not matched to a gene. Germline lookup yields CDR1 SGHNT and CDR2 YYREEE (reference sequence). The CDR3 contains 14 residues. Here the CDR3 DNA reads TGTGCCAGCAGCCACAGGGGGGACAACTACGAGCAGTACTTC. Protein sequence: CASSHRGDNYEQYF.

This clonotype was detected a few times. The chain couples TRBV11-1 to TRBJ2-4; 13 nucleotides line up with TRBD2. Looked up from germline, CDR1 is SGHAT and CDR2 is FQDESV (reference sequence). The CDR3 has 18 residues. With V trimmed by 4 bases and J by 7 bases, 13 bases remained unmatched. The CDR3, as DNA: TGTGCCAGCAGCTCTGGCCCACTAGCGGGGGGGCAAGCGAACATTCAGTACTTC. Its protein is CASSSGPLAGGQANIQYF.

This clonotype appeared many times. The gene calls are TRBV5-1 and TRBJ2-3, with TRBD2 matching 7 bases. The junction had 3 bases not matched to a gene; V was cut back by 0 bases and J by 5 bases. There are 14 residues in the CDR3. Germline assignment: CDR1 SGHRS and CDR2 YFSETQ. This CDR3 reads CASSLGGGIDTQYF. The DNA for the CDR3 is TGCGCCAGCAGCTTGGGCGGGGGAATAGATACGCAGTATTTT. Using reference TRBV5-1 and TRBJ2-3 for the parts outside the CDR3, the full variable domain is KAGVTQTPRYLIKTRGQQVTLSCSPISGHRSVSWYQQTPGQGLQFLFEYFSETQRNKGNFPGRFSGRQFSNSRSEMNVSTLELGDSALYLCASSLGGGIDTQYFGPGTRLTVL.

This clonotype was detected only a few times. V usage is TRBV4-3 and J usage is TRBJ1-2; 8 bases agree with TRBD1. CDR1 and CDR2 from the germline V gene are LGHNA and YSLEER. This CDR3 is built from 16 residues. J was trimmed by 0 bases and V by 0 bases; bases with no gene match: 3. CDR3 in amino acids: CASSQEEGQANYGYTF. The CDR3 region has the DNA TGCGCCAGCAGCCAAGAGGAGGGACAGGCTAACTATGGCTACACCTTC.

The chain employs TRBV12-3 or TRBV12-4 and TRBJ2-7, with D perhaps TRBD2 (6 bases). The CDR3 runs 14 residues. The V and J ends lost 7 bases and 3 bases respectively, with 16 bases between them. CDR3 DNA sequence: TGTGCCAGCACCCCGGAGGGGAGGTTCTACGAGCAGTACTTC. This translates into CASTPEGRFYEQYF.